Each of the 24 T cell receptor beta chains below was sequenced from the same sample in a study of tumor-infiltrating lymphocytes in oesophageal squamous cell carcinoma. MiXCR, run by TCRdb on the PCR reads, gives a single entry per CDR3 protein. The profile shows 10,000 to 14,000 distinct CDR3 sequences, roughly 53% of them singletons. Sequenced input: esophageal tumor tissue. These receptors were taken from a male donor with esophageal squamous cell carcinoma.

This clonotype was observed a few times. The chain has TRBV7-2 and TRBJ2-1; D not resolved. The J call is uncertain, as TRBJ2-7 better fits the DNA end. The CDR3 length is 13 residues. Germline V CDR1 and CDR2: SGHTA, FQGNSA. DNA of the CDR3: TGTGCCAGCAGCTTAGAGCTTACCTACGAGCAGTACTTC. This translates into CASSLELTYEQYF.

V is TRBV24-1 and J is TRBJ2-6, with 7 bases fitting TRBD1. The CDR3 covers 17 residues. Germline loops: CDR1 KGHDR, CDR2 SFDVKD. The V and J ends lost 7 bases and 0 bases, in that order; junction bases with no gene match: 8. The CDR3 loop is CATSRPAGGSGANVLTF. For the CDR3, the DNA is TGTGCCACCAGCAGGCCGGCAGGGGGCTCTGGGGCCAACGTCCTGACTTTC.

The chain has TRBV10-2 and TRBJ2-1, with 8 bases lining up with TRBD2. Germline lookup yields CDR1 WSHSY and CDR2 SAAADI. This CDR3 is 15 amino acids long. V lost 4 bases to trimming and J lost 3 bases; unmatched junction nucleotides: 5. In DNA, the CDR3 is TGCGCCAGCAGTGTGGTAGCGGGATTCTACAATGAGCAGTTCTTC. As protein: CASSVVAGFYNEQFF.

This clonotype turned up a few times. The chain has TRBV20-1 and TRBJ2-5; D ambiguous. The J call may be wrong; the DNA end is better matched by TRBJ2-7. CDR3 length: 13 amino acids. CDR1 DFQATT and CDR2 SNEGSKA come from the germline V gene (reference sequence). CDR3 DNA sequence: TGCAGTGCTAGTTGGGTCAATAACTACGAGCAGTACTTC. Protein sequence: CSASWVNNYEQYF.

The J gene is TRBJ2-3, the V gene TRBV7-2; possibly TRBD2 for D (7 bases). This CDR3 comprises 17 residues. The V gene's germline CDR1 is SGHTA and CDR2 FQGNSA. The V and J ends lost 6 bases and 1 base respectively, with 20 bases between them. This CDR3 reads CASSLSGTGGGTDTQYF. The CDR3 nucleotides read TGTGCCAGCAGTTTAAGCGGGACGGGGGGCGGCACAGATACGCAGTATTTT.

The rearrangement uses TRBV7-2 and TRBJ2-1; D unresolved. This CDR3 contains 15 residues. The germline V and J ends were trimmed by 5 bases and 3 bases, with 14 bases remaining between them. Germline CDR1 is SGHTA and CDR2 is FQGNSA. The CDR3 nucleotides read TGTGCCAGCAGCCTAAATACAGATTACTACAATGAGCAGTTCTTC. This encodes CASSLNTDYYNEQFF.

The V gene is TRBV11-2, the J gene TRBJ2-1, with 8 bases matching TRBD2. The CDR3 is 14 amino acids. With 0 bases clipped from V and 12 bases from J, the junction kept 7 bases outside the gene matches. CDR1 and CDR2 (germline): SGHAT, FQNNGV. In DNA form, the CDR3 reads TGTGCCAGCAGCTTAGATCTTACTAGCGGACCGCAGTTCTTC. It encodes CASSLDLTSGPQFF.

In nucleotides, the CDR3 is TGCGCCAGCAGCCAAGACAGTCCCTACAATGAGCAGTTCTTC. Translating it yields CASSQDSPYNEQFF. The rearrangement links TRBV4-1 to TRBJ2-5; D is uncertain. The J call may be mistaken, given a closer DNA end match to TRBJ2-1. The CDR3 is 14 residues long. The V gene's germline CDR1 is MGHRA and CDR2 YSYEKL.

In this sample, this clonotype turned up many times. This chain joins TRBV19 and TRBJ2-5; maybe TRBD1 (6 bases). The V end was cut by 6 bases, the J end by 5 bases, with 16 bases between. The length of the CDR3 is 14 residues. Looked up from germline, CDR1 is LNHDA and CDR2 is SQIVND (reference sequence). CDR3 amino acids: CASRDTGLGETQYF. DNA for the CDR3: TGTGCCAGTAGGGACACAGGGCTTGGGGAGACCCAGTACTTC.

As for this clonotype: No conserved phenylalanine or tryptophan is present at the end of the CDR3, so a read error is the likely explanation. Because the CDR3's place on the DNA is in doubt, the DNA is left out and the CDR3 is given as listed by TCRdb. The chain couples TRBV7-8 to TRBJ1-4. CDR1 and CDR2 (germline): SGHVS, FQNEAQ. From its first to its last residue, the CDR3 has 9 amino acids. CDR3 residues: CASSWRVAG.

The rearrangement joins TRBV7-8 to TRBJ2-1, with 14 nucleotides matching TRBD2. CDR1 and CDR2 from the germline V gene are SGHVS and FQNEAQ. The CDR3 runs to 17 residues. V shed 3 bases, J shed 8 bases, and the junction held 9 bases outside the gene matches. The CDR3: CASSFVAGTSGSYEQFF. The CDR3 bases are TGTGCCAGCAGCTTTGTGGCCGGGACTAGCGGGAGCTATGAGCAGTTCTTC.

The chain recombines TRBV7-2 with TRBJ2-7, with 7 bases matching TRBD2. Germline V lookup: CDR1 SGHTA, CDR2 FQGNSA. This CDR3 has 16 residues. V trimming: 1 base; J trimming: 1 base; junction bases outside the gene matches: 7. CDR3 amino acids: CASSLGAGVRSYEQYF. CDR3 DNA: TGTGCCAGCAGCTTAGGGGCGGGAGTTCGGTCCTACGAGCAGTACTTC.

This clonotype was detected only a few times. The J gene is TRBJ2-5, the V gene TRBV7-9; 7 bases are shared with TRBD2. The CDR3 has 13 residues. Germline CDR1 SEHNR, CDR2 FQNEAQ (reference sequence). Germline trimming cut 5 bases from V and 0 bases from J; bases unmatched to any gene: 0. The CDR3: CASSAGDQETQYF. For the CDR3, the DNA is TGTGCCAGCAGCGCGGGGGACCAAGAGACCCAGTACTTC.

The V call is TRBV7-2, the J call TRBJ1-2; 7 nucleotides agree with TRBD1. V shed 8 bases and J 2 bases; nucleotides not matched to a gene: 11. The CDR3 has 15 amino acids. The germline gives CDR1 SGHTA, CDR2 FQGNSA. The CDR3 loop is CASELQGQRNYGYTF. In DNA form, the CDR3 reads TGTGCCAGCGAACTACAGGGACAGAGAAACTATGGCTACACCTTC. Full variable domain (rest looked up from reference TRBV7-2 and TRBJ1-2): GAGVSQSPSNKVTEKGKDVELRCDPISGHTALYWYRQSLGQGLEFLIYFQGNSAPDKSGLPSDRFSAERTGGSVSTLTIQRTQQEDSAVYLCASELQGQRNYGYTFGSGTRLTVV.

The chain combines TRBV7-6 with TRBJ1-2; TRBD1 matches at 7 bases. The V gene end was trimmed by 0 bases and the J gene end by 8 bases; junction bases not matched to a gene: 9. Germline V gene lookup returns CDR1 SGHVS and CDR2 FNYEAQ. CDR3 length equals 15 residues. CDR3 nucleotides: TGTGCCAGCAGCTTAGCTACTCAGACAGGGCACGGCTACACCTTC. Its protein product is CASSLATQTGHGYTF.

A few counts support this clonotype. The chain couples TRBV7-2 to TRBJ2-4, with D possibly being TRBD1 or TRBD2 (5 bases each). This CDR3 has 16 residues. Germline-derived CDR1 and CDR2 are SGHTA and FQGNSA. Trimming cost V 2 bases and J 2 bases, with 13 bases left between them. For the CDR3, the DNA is TGTGCCAGCAGCTTAACGGGGCAAAGCACCAAAAACATTCAGTACTTC. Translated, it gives CASSLTGQSTKNIQYF.

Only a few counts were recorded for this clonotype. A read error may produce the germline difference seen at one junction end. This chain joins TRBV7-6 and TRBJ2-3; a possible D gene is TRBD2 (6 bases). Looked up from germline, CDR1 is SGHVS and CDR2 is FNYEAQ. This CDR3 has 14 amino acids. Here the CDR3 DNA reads TGTGCTAGCAGCTTTGGAGGGAACACAGATACGCAGTATTTT. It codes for CASSFGGNTDTQYF.

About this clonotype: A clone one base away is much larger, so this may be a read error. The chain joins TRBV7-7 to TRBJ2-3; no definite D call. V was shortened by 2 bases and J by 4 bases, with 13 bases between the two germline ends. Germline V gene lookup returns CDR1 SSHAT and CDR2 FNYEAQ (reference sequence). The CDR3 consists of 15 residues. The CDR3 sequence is CASSLIGRKADTQYF. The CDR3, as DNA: TGTGCCAGCAGCTTAATCGGCAGGAAGGCAGATACGCAGTATTTT. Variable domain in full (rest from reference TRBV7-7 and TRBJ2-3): GAGVSQSPRYKVTKRGQDVTLRCDPISSHATLYWYQQALGQGPEFLTYFNYEAQPDKSGLPSDRFSAERPEGSISTLTIQRTEQRDSAMYRCASSLIGRKADTQYFGPGTRLTVL.

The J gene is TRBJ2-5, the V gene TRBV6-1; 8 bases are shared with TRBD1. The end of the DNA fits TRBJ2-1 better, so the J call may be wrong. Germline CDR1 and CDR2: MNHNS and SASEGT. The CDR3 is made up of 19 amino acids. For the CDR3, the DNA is TGTGCCAGCAGTGTCCGAAGTCGGACAGGGCTTTCAATTATCAATGAGCAGTTCTTC. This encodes CASSVRSRTGLSIINEQFF.

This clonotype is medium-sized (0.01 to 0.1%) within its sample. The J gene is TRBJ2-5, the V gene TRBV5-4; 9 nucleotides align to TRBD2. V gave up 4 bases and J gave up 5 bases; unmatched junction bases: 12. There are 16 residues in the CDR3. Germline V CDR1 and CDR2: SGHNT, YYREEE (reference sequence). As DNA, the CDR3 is TGTGCCAGCAGCGCCGCCGGGGGACTAGCCGGGGAGACCCAGTACTTC. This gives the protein CASSAAGGLAGETQYF. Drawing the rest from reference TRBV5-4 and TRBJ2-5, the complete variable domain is ETGVTQSPTHLIKTRGQQVTLRCSSQSGHNTVSWYQQALGQGPQFIFQYYREEENGRGNFPPRFSGLQFPNYSSELNVNALELDDSALYLCASSAAGGLAGETQYFGPGTRLLVL.

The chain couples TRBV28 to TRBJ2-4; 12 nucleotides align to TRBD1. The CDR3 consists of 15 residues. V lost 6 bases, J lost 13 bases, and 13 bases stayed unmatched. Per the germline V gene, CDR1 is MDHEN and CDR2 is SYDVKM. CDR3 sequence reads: CASRSGTGGYNEQYF. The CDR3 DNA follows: TGTGCCAGCAGGTCTGGGACAGGGGGCTACAATGAGCAGTACTTC.

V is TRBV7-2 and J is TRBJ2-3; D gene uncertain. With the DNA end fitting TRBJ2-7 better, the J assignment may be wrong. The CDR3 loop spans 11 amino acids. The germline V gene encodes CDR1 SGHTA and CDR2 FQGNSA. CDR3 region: CASSLSYEQYF. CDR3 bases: TGTGCCAGCAGCTTAAGCTACGAGCAGTACTTC.

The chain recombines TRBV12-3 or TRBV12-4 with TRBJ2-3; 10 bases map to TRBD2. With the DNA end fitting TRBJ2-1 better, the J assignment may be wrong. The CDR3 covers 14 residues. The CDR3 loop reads CASSLTSGNNEQFF. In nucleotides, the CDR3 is TGTGCCAGCAGTTTAACTAGCGGGAACAATGAGCAGTTCTTC.

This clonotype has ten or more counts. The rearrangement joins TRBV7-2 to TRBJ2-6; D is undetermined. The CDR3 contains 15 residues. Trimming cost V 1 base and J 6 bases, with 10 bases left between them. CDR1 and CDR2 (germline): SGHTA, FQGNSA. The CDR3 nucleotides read TGTGCCAGCAGCTTAGGGCTAAGTGTGGCCAACGTCCTGACTTTC. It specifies CASSLGLSVANVLTF.